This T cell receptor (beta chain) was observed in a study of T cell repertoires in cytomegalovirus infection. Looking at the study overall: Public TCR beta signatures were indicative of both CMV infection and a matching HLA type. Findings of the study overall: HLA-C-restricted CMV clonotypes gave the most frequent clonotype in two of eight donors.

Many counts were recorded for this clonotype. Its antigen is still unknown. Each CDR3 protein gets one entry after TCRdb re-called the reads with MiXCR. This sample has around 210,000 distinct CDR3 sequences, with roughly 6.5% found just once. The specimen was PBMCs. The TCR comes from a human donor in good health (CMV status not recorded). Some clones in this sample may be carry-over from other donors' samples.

CDR3 residues: CASNQELTQPQHF. The CDR3 DNA reads as TGTGCCAGCAACCAGGAACTCACTCAGCCCCAGCATTTT. The chain joins TRBV7-2 to TRBJ1-5; D remains unclear. Germline V gene data show CDR1 as SGHTA and CDR2 as FQGNSA. The CDR3 is 13 residues long. V gave up 7 bases and J gave up 6 bases, with 13 bases separating them.